Sequencing of this TCR beta chain was carried out in a study of cytomegalovirus exposure and HLA in healthy donors. As for the study in general: A preliminary data release comprised tens of millions of unique TCRs obtained from HLA-typed donors. Of over 300 genotyped donors, roughly 86% clustered with self-reported Caucasian donors.

Whole-study findings and limits: Apparent HLA restriction characterized most CMV-associated TCR beta chains in a later analysis.

A multiplex PCR was run with 60 Vbeta primers and 13 Jbeta primers. TCRdb's copy holds only in-frame clones and misses some; the assay was immunoSEQ multiplex PCR. The sample holds some 150,000 clones, approximately 81% seen once. V lost 3 bases, J lost 7 bases, and 7 bases stayed unmatched. The CDR3 totals 15 residues. Germline V CDR1 and CDR2: MRHNA, SNTAGT. With regard to this clone: Its target is not known.

The sequenced sample consisted of PBMCs. The V gene is TRBV6-4, the J gene TRBJ2-3; 10 bases line up with TRBD2. The source is a boy between 2 and 10 years old in good health and CMV-seronegative. The CDR3 is CASSDDSSGRNTQYF. CDR3 in DNA: TGTGCCAGCAGTGATGATTCTAGCGGGAGAAATACGCAGTATTTT.